This is a list of T cell receptor beta chains from one sample in a study of circulating CD8 cells and anti-PD-1 response in melanoma. TCRdb independently ran MiXCR on the reads; one entry per CDR3 protein. The sample shows several hundred distinct CDR3 sequences, around 8.6% of them seen only once. Source: CD8+ T cells from PBMCs, taken at baseline or after one month of anti-PD-1 therapy (not recorded which). These receptors were taken from a human donor with melanoma. The CDR3 runs from the conserved cysteine through the conserved F or W. D genes are given only for firm matches. Clone size appears in some rows only: once, few, many, or a class for an expanded clone.

CDR3,DNA,J,V,size,D
CSVAGGSYNEQFF,TGCAGCGTCGCCGGAGGGTCCTACAATGAGCAGTTCTTC,TRBJ2-1,TRBV29-1,large,-
CSANTPSGGLTDTQYF,TGCAGTGCTAACACTCCTAGCGGGGGGCTCACAGATACGCAGTATTTT,TRBJ2-3,TRBV20-1,medium-sized,TRBD2
CASTPTRQGSTDTQYF,TGTGCCAGCACCCCTACCCGACAGGGAAGCACAGATACGCAGTATTTT,TRBJ2-3,TRBV5-5,medium-sized,TRBD1
CASSLKFGGETQYF,TGCGCCAGCAGCTTGAAATTTGGTGGGGAGACCCAGTACTTC,TRBJ2-5,TRBV5-1,large,-
CSTGLAGIIQETQYF,TGTAGCACCGGACTAGCGGGGATTATCCAAGAGACCCAGTACTTC,TRBJ2-5,TRBV29-1,large,TRBD2
CSVELSLSSYEQYF,TGCAGCGTTGAATTGAGTCTTTCCTCCTACGAGCAGTACTTC,TRBJ2-7,TRBV29-1,medium-sized,-
CASSFVGYTEAFF,TGTGCCAGCAGTTTTGTAGGATACACTGAAGCTTTCTTT,TRBJ1-1,TRBV28,medium-sized,-
CASSLPGTGDTGELSF,TGTGCCAGCAGTTTACCCGGGACAGGGGACACCGGGGAGCTGTCTTTT,TRBJ2-2,TRBV28,-,TRBD1
CASRLTSGGAGETQYF,TGTGCCAGCAGGCTGACTAGCGGGGGCGCGGGGGAGACCCAGTACTTC,TRBJ2-5,TRBV12-3/TRBV12-4,large,TRBD2
CASTRGRGDTQYF,TGCGCCAGCACCCGAGGTAGAGGGGATACGCAGTATTTT,TRBJ2-3,TRBV23-1,large,-
CASSVRGASTDTQYF,TGTGCCAGCAGTGTTCGGGGGGCGAGCACAGATACGCAGTATTTT,TRBJ2-3,TRBV5-4,medium-sized,-
CASSRSRGGAGELFF,TGTGCCAGCAGCCGCTCCCGGGGCGGGGCCGGGGAGCTGTTTTTT,TRBJ2-2,TRBV7-8,medium-sized,-
CASSLVETTEAFF,TGTGCCAGCAGCTTGGTTGAGACTACTGAAGCTTTCTTT,TRBJ1-1,TRBV7-3,medium-sized,-
CASSMQGPGELFF,TGTGCCAGTAGTATGCAGGGCCCCGGGGAGCTGTTTTTT,TRBJ2-2,TRBV19,medium-sized,-
CSAPPTGRVSYEQYF,TGCAGTGCACCGCCGACGGGGAGGGTATCCTACGAGCAGTACTTC,TRBJ2-7,TRBV20-1,large,TRBD2
CASRRNTGTSGAEEETQYF,TGTGCCAGCAGGCGTAACACCGGGACTAGCGGGGCGGAGGAGGAGACCCAGTACTTC,TRBJ2-5,TRBV5-4,medium-sized,TRBD2
CASSLGRRGYEQYF,TGTGCCAGCAGCTTAGGGCGAAGGGGCTACGAGCAGTACTTC,TRBJ2-7,TRBV7-2,large,-
CASSEVSAGGSYEQYF,TGTGCCAGCAGTGAAGTCTCGGCGGGGGGCTCCTACGAGCAGTACTTC,TRBJ2-7,TRBV2,large,TRBD2
CASSTDRIGLTDTQYF,TGTGCCAGCAGCACCGACAGGATCGGGTTGACAGATACGCAGTATTTT,TRBJ2-3,TRBV6-5,large,-
CSVVFNTGELFF,TGCAGCGTTGTTTTTAACACCGGGGAGCTGTTTTTT,TRBJ2-2,TRBV29-1,medium-sized,-
CASSLLPNSNQPQHF,TGTGCCAGCAGCTTATTACCAAATAGCAATCAGCCCCAGCATTTT,TRBJ1-5,TRBV7-2,large,-
CASTLLAGETDTQYF,TGTGCCAGCACCCTACTAGCGGGGGAGACAGATACGCAGTATTTT,TRBJ2-3,TRBV28,medium-sized,TRBD2
CASSEGQGWAQYF,TGTGCCAGCAGCGAAGGACAGGGATGGGCCCAGTACTTC,TRBJ2-5,TRBV28,medium-sized,TRBD1
CASTPSSTDTQYF,TGTGCCAGCACCCCCTCAAGCACAGATACGCAGTATTTT,TRBJ2-3,TRBV21-1,large,-
CASSPRDRGTYEQYF,TGTGCCAGTAGTCCTCGGGACAGGGGTACCTACGAGCAGTACTTC,TRBJ2-7,TRBV19,few,TRBD1
CAFTMGGGTDTQYF,TGTGCCTTTACCATGGGGGGCGGGACAGATACGCAGTATTTT,TRBJ2-3,TRBV30,few,-